The 12 T cell receptor beta chains listed next were all sequenced from one sample in a study of blood T cell repertoires in COVID-19. TCRdb keeps only in-frame clones here, not all; method: immunoSEQ multiplex PCR. Of 53,000 or so clones in the sample, 85% to 90% are singletons; the top ten hold 12%. The specimen was peripheral blood. These receptors all stem from a man in his 70s with active COVID-19.

The chain is built from TRBV6-2 or TRBV6-3 and TRBJ1-2; D is unresolved. V was clipped by 3 bases and J by 4 bases, with 3 bases between them. CDR3 length equals 11 residues. Germline CDR1 reads MNHEY; CDR2 reads SVGEGT. The CDR3, as DNA: TGTGCCAGCAGTTATCTCTATGGCTACACCTTC. It codes for CASSYLYGYTF.

The chain is built from TRBV7-3 and TRBJ1-1, with TRBD1 identical over 7 bases. The CDR3 spans 14 residues. CDR1 SGHTA and CDR2 FQGTGA come from the germline V gene. The J segment lost 2 bases and the V segment lost 3 bases, leaving 3 bases of the junction unmatched. The DNA for the CDR3 is TGTGCCAGCAGCTTGGACAGGACCAACACTGAAGCTTTCTTT. Its translation: CASSLDRTNTEAFF.

V is TRBV10-3 and J is TRBJ1-2, with 7 bases matching TRBD1. CDR1 is ENHRY and CDR2 is SYGVKD in the germline V gene. The CDR3 is made up of 15 amino acids. V shed 0 bases, J shed 6 bases, and the junction held 7 bases outside the gene matches. CDR3 nucleotides: TGTGCCATCAGTGAGTCGACAGGGAAGGATGATGGCTACACCTTC. It encodes CAISESTGKDDGYTF.

This clone was seen a single time. The chain recombines TRBV2 with TRBJ1-4; 9 nucleotides align to TRBD1. Germline trimming cut 6 bases from V and 8 bases from J; bases unmatched to any gene: 7. The CDR3 is made up of 14 amino acids. CDR1 SNHLY and CDR2 FYNNEI come from the germline V gene. CDR3 sequence (DNA): TGTGCCAGCAGCGAACAGGGGGCAAGAGAAAAACTGTTTTTT. The encoded protein is CASSEQGAREKLFF.

This clone was detected a few times. V gene TRBV6-2 or TRBV6-3 combines with J gene TRBJ2-7, with TRBD1 matching 9 bases. This CDR3 spans 15 amino acids. CDR1 is MNHEY, CDR2 SVGEGT, per germline. The ends lost 5 bases at V and 5 bases at J; junction bases unmatched: 10. The CDR3 region is CASSTLTGGDDEQYF. The CDR3 DNA reads TGTGCCAGCAGTACATTGACAGGGGGGGACGACGAGCAGTACTTC.

The rearrangement uses TRBV3-1 (or the pseudogene TRBV3-2) and TRBJ2-5; D perhaps matches TRBD2 (5 bases). Per germline, CDR1 LGHDT and CDR2 YNNKEL (reference sequence). V lost 2 bases and J 11 bases, leaving 21 bases between the germline ends. The CDR3 consists of 15 residues. CDR3 protein: CASSQRHYPTRGQYF. The CDR3 coding sequence is TGTGCCAGCAGCCAACGACACTACCCAACGAGAGGGCAGTACTTC.

Only one count was recorded for this clone. This rearrangement joins TRBV7-9 to TRBJ1-3; D not resolved. Per the germline V gene, CDR1 is SEHNR and CDR2 is FQNEAQ (reference sequence). The length of the CDR3 is 17 residues. The germline V and J ends were trimmed by 4 bases and 3 bases, with 19 bases remaining between them. The chain's CDR3 is CASSSLRVLISGNTIYF. CDR3 sequence (DNA): TGTGCCAGCAGCTCCCTCCGGGTATTGATCAGTGGAAACACCATATATTTT.

The gene calls are TRBV6-5 and TRBJ2-2, with 7 positions matching TRBD2. Trimming removed 6 bases from V and 6 bases from J; junction bases left unmatched: 7. The CDR3 has 14 residues. The V gene's germline CDR1 is MNHEY and CDR2 SVGAGI. The CDR3 DNA reads as TGTGCCAGCAGCCACGGGGGGATTCCCGGGGAGCTGTTTTTT. Its translation is CASSHGGIPGELFF.

The V call is TRBV6-5, the J call TRBJ1-2, with D possibly being TRBD1 (5 bases). The CDR3 is made up of 14 amino acids. The germline V and J ends were trimmed by 10 bases and 4 bases, with 19 bases remaining between them. Germline values: CDR1 MNHEY, CDR2 SVGAGI. DNA for the CDR3: TGTGCCACCAACATCGGGGGGTTTGCCTATGGCTACACCTTC. It encodes CATNIGGFAYGYTF.

This clone was counted between two and nine times. The V gene is TRBV6-2 or TRBV6-3, the J gene TRBJ2-1; the D gene is possibly TRBD1 (6 bases). The CDR3 totals 15 residues. Between the trimmed V and J ends, which lost 2 bases and 4 bases, there was a span of 12 bases. Germline V lookup: CDR1 MNHEY, CDR2 SVGEGT. The CDR3 protein is CASSYTGQRYNEQFF. CDR3 coding DNA: TGTGCCAGCAGTTACACCGGACAGCGTTACAATGAGCAGTTCTTC.

The chain links TRBV9 to TRBJ1-1; D is unresolved. The CDR3 spans 15 residues. Germline CDR1 reads SGDLS; CDR2 reads YYNGEE. The germline V and J ends were trimmed by 0 bases and 1 base, with 10 bases remaining between them. The CDR3 DNA reads as TGTGCCAGCAGCGTAGGTGGAGGGAGGAACACTGAAGCTTTCTTT. It yields the protein CASSVGGGRNTEAFF.

Regarding this clone: A read error is possible here, since a much larger clone lies one base away. DNA for the CDR3: TGTGCCAGCAGCCCGACACAGAACTATGGCTACACCTTC. Its protein product is CASSPTQNYGYTF. The rearrangement links TRBV11-3 to TRBJ1-2; D remains ambiguous. Trimming took off 5 bases at V and 2 bases at J, with 9 bases between the two ends. The germline gives CDR1 SGHNT, CDR2 YENEEA. The CDR3 length is 13 residues.